One and the same sample provided the 18 T cell receptor beta chains below, sequenced in a study of CD8 T cells in ankylosing spondylitis. TCRdb reprocessed the 5' RACE reads via MiXCR and lists one record per CDR3 protein. The profile shows approximately 220,000 distinct CDR3 sequences, around 24% of them singletons. Sequenced input: blood, either unsorted or a sorted T cell fraction (not recorded which). These TCRs come from a male donor with ankylosing spondylitis or in good health (not recorded which).

This clonotype was counted many times. The V gene is TRBV5-1, the J gene TRBJ1-5; D is perhaps TRBD1 (6 bases). From germline, CDR1 is SGHRS and CDR2 YFSETQ. Trimming removed 4 bases at V and 5 bases at J, with 10 bases between. This CDR3 is 13 amino acids long. DNA of the CDR3: TGCGCCAGCAGCACAGGGCCGGATCAGCCCCAGCATTTT. Translating it yields CASSTGPDQPQHF.

V gene TRBV7-3 combines with J gene TRBJ2-3, with D possibly being TRBD2 (5 bases). The CDR3 totals 15 residues. Trimming shortened V by 1 base and J by 2 bases, and 10 bases separated the two germline ends. In germline, CDR1 is SGHTA, CDR2 FQGTGA. In DNA, the CDR3 is TGTGCCAGCAGCTTAAACAGCGGAAACACAGATACGCAGTATTTT. It is translated as CASSLNSGNTDTQYF.

This clonotype came up many times. The V call is TRBV12-3 or TRBV12-4, the J call TRBJ2-1; D is perhaps TRBD2 (6 bases). V lost 4 bases and J 4 bases, leaving 14 bases between the germline ends. The CDR3 has 15 residues. In DNA form, the CDR3 reads TGTGCCAGCAGTTCCCGGGAGCTTCGGTACAATGAGCAGTTCTTC. It yields the protein CASSSRELRYNEQFF.

This clonotype was recorded many times. This sequence joins TRBV7-3 and TRBJ1-1; 7 bases map to TRBD1. The CDR3 is made up of 13 amino acids. V shed 1 base and J 4 bases; nucleotides not matched to a gene: 0. Germline loops: CDR1 SGHTA, CDR2 FQGTGA. Here the CDR3 reads CASSLNRGTEAFF. DNA for the CDR3: TGTGCCAGCAGCTTAAACAGGGGCACTGAAGCTTTCTTT.

This sequence joins TRBV5-1 and TRBJ2-7, with TRBD2 matching 9 bases. CDR1 is SGHRS and CDR2 is YFSETQ in the germline V gene. The J segment lost 7 bases and the V segment lost 0 bases, leaving 8 bases of the junction unmatched. The length of the CDR3 is 15 residues. The CDR3 loop is CASSLEPSGMGEQYF. The CDR3 DNA follows: TGCGCCAGCAGCTTGGAGCCTAGCGGGATGGGGGAGCAGTACTTC.

The sample holds many counts of this clonotype. This chain connects TRBV5-6 to TRBJ1-1, with TRBD1 matching 10 bases. V lost 2 bases, J lost 8 bases, and 9 bases stayed unmatched. CDR1 and CDR2 (germline): SGHDT, YYEEEE. The CDR3 spans 15 residues. The CDR3 coding sequence is TGTGCCAGCAGCTTATCCGGGACAGGGGCGGTGGAAGCTTTCTTT. This gives the protein CASSLSGTGAVEAFF.

The chain links TRBV20-1 to TRBJ2-3; D gene uncertain. V was shortened by 0 bases and J by 5 bases, with 12 bases between the two germline ends. The CDR3 has 14 amino acids. Germline V gene sequence: CDR1 DFQATT, CDR2 SNEGSKA (reference sequence). CDR3 protein: CSAREGFFGDTQYF. Here the CDR3 DNA reads TGCAGTGCTAGAGAAGGTTTCTTCGGAGATACGCAGTATTTT.

The chain is built from TRBV29-1 and TRBJ2-5, with 8 nucleotides matching TRBD2. V lost 8 bases, J lost 5 bases, and 7 bases stayed unmatched. The CDR3 is 12 residues long. CDR1 is SQVTM, CDR2 ANQGSEA, per germline. The CDR3 nucleotides read TGCAGCTCGGGGGGGAGAGTCGAGACCCAGTACTTC. Its protein is CSSGGRVETQYF.

The table lists this clonotype with a few counts. This chain connects TRBV20-1 to TRBJ2-3, with D hard to call. The CDR3 sequence is 13 residues long. Germline CDR1 DFQATT, CDR2 SNEGSKA (reference sequence). Trimming removed 6 bases from V and 3 bases from J, with 13 bases in between. The CDR3 here is CSATRLVTDTQYF. CDR3 DNA: TGCAGTGCAACGCGTTTGGTGACAGATACGCAGTATTTT.

The chain combines TRBV6-5 with TRBJ2-3; a weak D match, TRBD1 (6 bases). The CDR3 runs 15 residues. V was trimmed by 2 bases and J by 1 base, leaving 10 bases between them. Germline V lookup: CDR1 MNHEY, CDR2 SVGAGI. The CDR3 sequence: CASSYEWTGTDTQYF. As DNA, the CDR3 is TGTGCCAGCAGTTACGAGTGGACAGGCACAGATACGCAGTATTTT.

This clonotype was seen ten or more times. V and J are TRBV12-3 or TRBV12-4 and TRBJ2-7, with D hard to call. The CDR3 is 13 residues long. Trimming stripped 4 bases from V and 6 bases from J, with 13 bases between. The DNA for the CDR3 is TGTGCCAGCAGTTCTACCCTAGGTGGCGAGCAGTACTTC. Translation gives CASSSTLGGEQYF.

This clonotype was seen once. The rearrangement links TRBV7-2 to TRBJ2-7; D might be TRBD1 or TRBD2, each matching 5 bases. The V gene lost 4 bases and the J gene lost 5 bases, with 18 bases spanning the gap. The germline CDR1 and CDR2 sequences are SGHTA and FQGNSA. The CDR3 spans 15 residues. CDR3 in amino acids: CASSSTRVGTDEQYF. CDR3 coding DNA: TGTGCCAGCAGCTCCACTCGGGTGGGGACGGACGAGCAGTACTTC.

The chain carries TRBV20-1 and TRBJ1-1; D is uncertain. The germline CDR1 and CDR2 sequences are DFQATT and SNEGSKA (reference sequence). Trimming removed 1 base at V and 1 base at J, with 10 bases between. This CDR3 has 14 residues. The CDR3 loop reads CSARGSGANTEAFF. DNA for the CDR3: TGCAGTGCTAGAGGTTCAGGAGCGAACACTGAAGCTTTCTTT.

As to this clonotype: This clone may be a read error of a much larger clone one base away. The rearrangement uses TRBV12-3 or TRBV12-4 and TRBJ1-2, with D possibly TRBD1 on 6 matching bases. The CDR3 contains 12 residues. V was trimmed by 4 bases and J by 9 bases, leaving 12 bases between them. The chain's CDR3 is CASSSTGRSYTF. Written as DNA, the CDR3 is TGTGCCAGCAGTTCAACAGGGAGGAGCTACACCTTC.

This chain links TRBV10-3 with TRBJ2-3; D remains ambiguous. Looked up from germline, CDR1 is ENHRY and CDR2 is SYGVKD. CDR3 size: 13 residues. Between the trimmed V and J ends, which lost 0 bases and 5 bases, there was a span of 6 bases. For the CDR3, the DNA is TGTGCCATCAGTGAGTCTTCAAGAGATACGCAGTATTTT. Its translation: CAISESSRDTQYF.

At least ten counts were recorded for this clonotype. The chain recombines TRBV5-1 with TRBJ2-2, with D perhaps TRBD2 (5 bases). Germline-derived CDR1 and CDR2 are SGHRS and YFSETQ. This CDR3 spans 13 amino acids. V was cut by 3 bases and J by 10 bases, with 13 bases left in between. CDR3 protein: CASSSPGTSELFF. DNA for the CDR3: TGCGCCAGCAGCTCTCCGGGAACTTCGGAGCTGTTTTTT. The full variable domain, rest sourced from reference TRBV5-1 and TRBJ2-2, is KAGVTQTPRYLIKTRGQQVTLSCSPISGHRSVSWYQQTPGQGLQFLFEYFSETQRNKGNFPGRFSGRQFSNSRSEMNVSTLELGDSALYLCASSSPGTSELFFGEGSRLTVL.

This clonotype was seen ten or more times. This chain links TRBV25-1 with TRBJ2-7; TRBD1 aligns across 9 bases. The CDR3 consists of 15 residues. V trimming: 4 bases; J trimming: 4 bases; junction bases outside the gene matches: 8. Germline loops: CDR1 MGHDK, CDR2 SYGVNS. CDR3 bases: TGTGCCAGCAGTGGGGGGACAGGGAGGTTTTACGAGCAGTACTTC. It is translated as CASSGGTGRFYEQYF.

In this sample, this clonotype turned up many times. The chain employs TRBV24-1 and TRBJ2-7, with TRBD1 matching 8 bases. The trim removed 3 bases at V and 5 bases at J, leaving 2 bases unmatched. Germline CDR1 KGHDR, CDR2 SFDVKD. The CDR3 spans 13 residues. This chain's CDR3 is CATSDPGQDEQYF. The CDR3 DNA is TGTGCCACCAGTGATCCGGGACAGGACGAGCAGTACTTC.